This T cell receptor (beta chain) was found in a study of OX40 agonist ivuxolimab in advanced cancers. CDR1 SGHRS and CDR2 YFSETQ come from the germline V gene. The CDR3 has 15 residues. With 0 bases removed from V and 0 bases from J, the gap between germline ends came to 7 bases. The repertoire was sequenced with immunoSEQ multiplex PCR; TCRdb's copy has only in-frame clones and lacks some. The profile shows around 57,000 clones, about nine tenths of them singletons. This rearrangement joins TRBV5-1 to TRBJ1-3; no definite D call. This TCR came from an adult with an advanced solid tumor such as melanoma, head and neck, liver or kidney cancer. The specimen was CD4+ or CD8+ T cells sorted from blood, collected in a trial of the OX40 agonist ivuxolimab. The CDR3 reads CASSLEPNSGNTIYF. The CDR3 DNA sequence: TGCGCCAGCAGCTTGGAACCGAACTCTGGAAACACCATATATTTT.